This TCR beta chain was identified in a study of cytomegalovirus exposure and HLA in healthy donors. General study points: Listed as cytomegalovirus-associated were around 160 TCR beta chains.

Sequenced by immunoSEQ multiplex PCR; TCRdb stores in-frame clones only, minus some. The repertoire consists of approximately 50,000 clones, with 88% occurring once and the leading ten covering less than 7%. The germline V and J ends were trimmed by 6 bases and 7 bases, with 16 bases remaining between them. The CDR3 sequence is 13 residues long. Germline loops: CDR1 MNHEY, CDR2 SVGAGI. The sample holds one count of this clone. No antigen is known for it. Sequencing was carried out using PBMCs. This TCR derives from a woman in her thirties in good health and CMV-seronegative. The V call is TRBV6-5, the J call TRBJ2-7, with D perhaps TRBD2 (5 bases). The CDR3 nucleotides read TGTGCCAGCAGAGGACCGTCGAAGCGGGAGCAGTACTTC. Translating it yields CASRGPSKREQYF.